This T cell receptor beta chain is from a study of identical twins. Only a few counts were recorded for this clonotype. Antigen unknown. Trimming cost V 5 bases and J 1 base, with 11 bases left between them. The CDR3 sequence is 15 residues long. MiXCR, run by TCRdb on the 5' RACE reads, gives a single entry per CDR3 protein. The sample carries over 200,000 distinct CDR3 sequences, roughly a tenth recorded once. Study outcomes and limitations: Excess sharing between twins was weaker in beta out-of-frame sequences. Findings depended on cross-sectional statistics rather than tracking the same donors.

This chain links TRBV12-3 or TRBV12-4 with TRBJ2-2; D perhaps matches TRBD1 (5 bases). This TCR derives from a woman under 30 in good health. The sample was memory (CD45RO+) T cells sorted from blood. DNA of the CDR3: TGTGCCAGCAGTCTTATCCAGGGGAACACCGGGGAGCTGTTTTTT. Translated: CASSLIQGNTGELFF.